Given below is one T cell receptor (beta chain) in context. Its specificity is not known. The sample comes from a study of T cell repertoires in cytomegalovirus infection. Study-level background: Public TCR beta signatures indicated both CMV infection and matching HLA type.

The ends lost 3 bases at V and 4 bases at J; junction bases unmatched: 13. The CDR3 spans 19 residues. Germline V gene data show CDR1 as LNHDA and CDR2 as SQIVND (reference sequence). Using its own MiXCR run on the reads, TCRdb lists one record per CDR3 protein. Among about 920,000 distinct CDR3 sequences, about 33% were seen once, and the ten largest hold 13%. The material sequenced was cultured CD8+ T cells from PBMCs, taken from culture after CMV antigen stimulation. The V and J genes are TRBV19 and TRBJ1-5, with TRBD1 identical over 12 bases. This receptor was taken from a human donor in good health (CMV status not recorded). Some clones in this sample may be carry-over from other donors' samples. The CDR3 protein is CASSIGGRWDRGQNQPQHF. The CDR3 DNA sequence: TGTGCCAGTAGTATCGGGGGCCGGTGGGACAGGGGGCAAAATCAGCCCCAGCATTTT.